A single sample is the source of the 30 T cell receptor beta chains below, sequenced in a study of spatial heterogeneity in lung cancer. Time point specified: sample taken at primary tumor resection. The study sequenced unsorted whole RNA from tumor, nontumor lung or frozen PBMC. From the 5' RACE reads, TCRdb called clonotypes with MiXCR, one entry per CDR3 protein. The table includes 20,000 to 25,000 distinct CDR3 sequences, about 4.7% detected once. The sequencing used PBMCs, collected at surgery. The receptors originated from a male donor with early-stage non-small cell lung cancer.

This clonotype appeared many times. The rearrangement uses TRBV12-3 or TRBV12-4 and TRBJ2-1; TRBD2 aligns across 10 bases. This CDR3 spans 20 amino acids. V lost 7 bases and J lost 0; bases outside the gene matches: 18. CDR3 sequence reads: CASTPRLGLALRSSYNEQFF. Here the CDR3 DNA reads TGTGCCAGCACCCCACGACTGGGACTAGCGCTACGTAGCTCCTACAATGAGCAGTTCTTC.

The rearrangement joins TRBV6-6 to TRBJ2-7; 9 positions match TRBD1. The V segment lost 0 bases and the J segment 3 bases; nucleotides outside the gene matches: 6. This CDR3 has 16 amino acids. Germline loops: CDR1 MNHNY, CDR2 SVGAGI (reference sequence). The CDR3 protein is CASSYSTGTGSYEQYF. The CDR3 nucleotides read TGTGCCAGCAGTTACTCGACAGGGACAGGGAGCTACGAGCAGTACTTC.

This clonotype was counted many times. The CDR3 DNA reads as TGTGCCAGCGAAACAACACGGGCCGAAAAACTGTTTTTT. Its protein is CASETTRAEKLFF. J is TRBJ1-4 and V is TRBV2, with D unclear. The CDR3 has 13 amino acids. Germline assignment: CDR1 SNHLY and CDR2 FYNNEI. V was pared by 8 bases and J by 8 bases, with 15 bases between. Full variable domain (remainder filled in from reference TRBV2 and TRBJ1-4): EPEVTQTPSHQVTQMGQEVILRCVPISNHLYFYWYRQILGQKVEFLVSFYNNEISEKSEIFDDQFSVERPDGSNFTLKIRSTKLEDSAMYFCASETTRAEKLFFGSGTQLSVL.

About this clonotype itself: One base away lies a much larger clone, so this may be a sequencing read error. The limits of the CDR3 on the DNA are not certain, so only TCRdb's listed CDR3 is given. This rearrangement joins TRBV28 to TRBJ1-6; TRBD1, as called in the table, went unchecked against the DNA. The CDR3 is made up of 15 amino acids, end residues included. Germline V gene sequence: CDR1 MDHEN, CDR2 SYDVKM. CDR3: CASCTSRGRSSPLHF.

This clonotype was counted many times. The J gene is TRBJ2-7, the V gene TRBV2; 10 bases align to TRBD2. Germline assignment: CDR1 SNHLY and CDR2 FYNNEI. Germline trimming cut 8 bases from V and 10 bases from J; bases unmatched to any gene: 5. This CDR3 has 11 residues. The CDR3 bases are TGTGCCAGCGGGACTAGCGACCCCCAGTACTTC. Amino acid sequence: CASGTSDPQYF.

This clonotype appeared many times. The CDR3 here is CASSLRGGRTYNEQFF. The DNA for the CDR3 is TGCGCCAGCAGCCTCCGAGGGGGGAGAACCTACAATGAGCAGTTCTTC. The chain uses TRBV4-3 and TRBJ2-1, with D perhaps matching TRBD1 or TRBD2 (6 bases each). Trimming removed 4 bases at V and 2 bases at J, with 15 bases between. The CDR3 length is 16 residues. Germline CDR1 LGHNA, CDR2 YSLEER.

This clonotype showed up many times. The rearrangement joins TRBV7-2 to TRBJ2-3; possible D gene TRBD2, 5 bases. The CDR3 is 14 amino acids. Trimming took off 5 bases at V and 3 bases at J, with 12 bases between the two ends. Germline assignment: CDR1 SGHTA and CDR2 FQGNSA. DNA for the CDR3: TGTGCCAGCAGCCCGTACTTAGCGACAGATACGCAGTATTTT. Translating gives CASSPYLATDTQYF.

This clonotype was found many times. The V and J genes are TRBV24-1 and TRBJ2-7; 10 bases are shared with TRBD1. CDR1 is KGHDR, CDR2 SFDVKD, per germline. The CDR3 has 16 amino acids. The trim removed 8 bases at V and 0 bases at J, leaving 9 bases unmatched. This chain's CDR3 is CATIWDRGPGSYEQYF. The CDR3 DNA follows: TGTGCCACCATTTGGGACAGGGGCCCTGGCTCCTACGAGCAGTACTTC.

This clonotype was picked up many times. V is TRBV7-6 and J is TRBJ1-4; D not resolved. V lost 0 bases and J 7 bases, leaving 6 bases between the germline ends. The CDR3 has 13 residues. Germline loops: CDR1 SGHVS, CDR2 FNYEAQ. Written as DNA, the CDR3 is TGTGCCAGCAGCTTAGCGTTATCTGAAAAACTGTTTTTT. Amino acids: CASSLALSEKLFF. The variable domain in full, with the rest retrieved from reference TRBV7-6 and TRBJ1-4, is GAGVSQSPRYKVTKRGQDVALRCDPISGHVSLYWYRQALGQGPEFLTYFNYEAQQDKSGLPNDRFSAERPEGSISTLTIQRTEQRDSAMYRCASSLALSEKLFFGSGTQLSVL.

This clonotype appeared many times. The gene calls are TRBV20-1 and TRBJ2-3; 8 bases line up with TRBD2. Germline CDR1 reads DFQATT; CDR2 reads SNEGSKA (reference sequence). V dropped 0 bases and J dropped 0; count of bases not matched to a gene: 11. The CDR3 sequence is 18 residues long. Written as DNA, the CDR3 is TGCAGTGCTAGAGATCCTGCGGGGGGCAGAACTAGCACAGATACGCAGTATTTT. Protein: CSARDPAGGRTSTDTQYF.

This clonotype is judged medium-sized. The chain joins TRBV29-1 to TRBJ2-3, with 9 bases matching TRBD2. Germline values: CDR1 SQVTM, CDR2 ANQGSEA. The V segment lost 6 bases and the J segment 5 bases; nucleotides outside the gene matches: 15. The CDR3 totals 16 residues. Written as DNA, the CDR3 is TGCAGCGTCCCAGGAGGTAGACTAGCGGCGGGAGATACGCAGTATTTT. Translated, it gives CSVPGGRLAAGDTQYF.

Many counts were recorded for this clonotype. V gene TRBV4-1 combines with J gene TRBJ1-2, with D tentatively TRBD1 (5 bases). Per the germline V gene, CDR1 is MGHRA and CDR2 is YSYEKL. CDR3 length: 15 amino acids. Trimming took off 0 bases at V and 8 bases at J, with 16 bases between the two ends. CDR3 in amino acids: CASSQDAGGVKGYTF. The CDR3 DNA reads as TGCGCCAGCAGCCAAGATGCAGGAGGGGTAAAGGGCTACACCTTC.

V usage is TRBV6-5 and J usage is TRBJ2-3; 10 bases agree with TRBD2. Germline CDR1 MNHEY, CDR2 SVGAGI. The V segment lost 4 bases and the J segment 2 bases; nucleotides outside the gene matches: 6. The length of the CDR3 is 16 residues. The CDR3 DNA sequence: TGTGCCAGCAGTTCCAGACTAGCGGGCCCCACAGATACGCAGTATTTT. This gives the protein CASSSRLAGPTDTQYF.

This clonotype was counted only a few times. This rearrangement joins TRBV7-2 to TRBJ2-2; 13 nucleotides match TRBD2. The CDR3 totals 17 residues. V shed 2 bases and J 3 bases; nucleotides not matched to a gene: 3. In germline, CDR1 is SGHTA, CDR2 FQGNSA. CDR3 bases: TGTGCCAGCAGCTTAAGGACTAGCGGGAGCGACACCGGGGAGCTGTTTTTT. The encoded protein is CASSLRTSGSDTGELFF.

The V and J genes are TRBV6-2 or TRBV6-3 and TRBJ2-1; D gene unclear. This CDR3 has 11 amino acids. Per the germline V gene, CDR1 is MNHEY and CDR2 is SVGEGT. Between the trimmed V and J ends, which lost 6 bases and 8 bases, there was a span of 8 bases. The CDR3 reads CASSRLDEQFF. Written as DNA, the CDR3 is TGTGCCAGCAGCCGGTTGGATGAGCAGTTCTTC.

CDR3 nucleotides: TGTGCCAGCAGCTCAAACCCGGGACAGGGGGCGGCAGCTTTCTTT. Translated: CASSSNPGQGAAAFF. The rearrangement joins TRBV7-2 to TRBJ1-1; 12 positions agree with TRBD1. Germline-derived CDR1 and CDR2 are SGHTA and FQGNSA. The CDR3 is made up of 15 amino acids. The J segment lost 10 bases and the V segment lost 4 bases, leaving 10 bases of the junction unmatched.

This clonotype was found a few times. J is TRBJ2-3 and V is TRBV6-5, with TRBD1 matching 9 bases. From germline, CDR1 is MNHEY and CDR2 SVGAGI. This CDR3 region has 16 residues. V lost 10 bases, J lost 5 bases, and 16 bases stayed unmatched. The CDR3 spells CATSPTGTGKGDTQYF. CDR3 nucleotides: TGTGCCACCTCCCCAACCGGGACAGGGAAAGGAGATACGCAGTATTTT.

The chain recombines TRBV5-4 with TRBJ2-1; 14 bases align to TRBD2. The CDR3 is made up of 17 amino acids. CDR1 and CDR2 (germline): SGHNT, YYREEE (reference sequence). V was clipped by 4 bases and J by 10 bases; unmatched bases: 13. CDR3 amino acids: CASSLGPWTSGGYEQFF. CDR3 nucleotide sequence: TGTGCCAGCAGCCTGGGCCCCTGGACTAGCGGGGGGTACGAGCAGTTCTTC. The full variable domain, rest sourced from reference TRBV5-4 and TRBJ2-1, is ETGVTQSPTHLIKTRGQQVTLRCSSQSGHNTVSWYQQALGQGPQFIFQYYREEENGRGNFPPRFSGLQFPNYSSELNVNALELDDSALYLCASSLGPWTSGGYEQFFGPGTRLTVL.

This clonotype was counted ten times or more. The rearrangement links TRBV27 to TRBJ1-5; TRBD1 aligns across 7 bases. The CDR3 covers 14 residues. Germline V gene lookup returns CDR1 MNHEY and CDR2 SMNVEV (reference sequence). Trimming took 5 bases from V and 2 from J; bases not matched to a gene: 3. This chain's CDR3 is CASSRQGGNQPQHF. CDR3 coding DNA: TGTGCCAGCAGTCGACAGGGTGGCAATCAGCCCCAGCATTTT.

In its sample, this clonotype is medium-sized (0.01 to 0.1%). This rearrangement joins TRBV7-8 to TRBJ2-1; TRBD2 agrees at 9 bases. The V segment lost 5 bases and the J segment 7 bases; nucleotides outside the gene matches: 12. Germline CDR1 and CDR2: SGHVS and FQNEAQ. The CDR3 has 16 residues. DNA of the CDR3: TGTGCCAGCAGCGCCGGACTAGCGTCCGGAAGGAATGAGCAGTTCTTC. Protein: CASSAGLASGRNEQFF.

The sample holds many counts of this clonotype. The chain is built from TRBV6-6 and TRBJ2-7; 10 bases agree with TRBD1. The CDR3 totals 15 residues. Germline CDR1 and CDR2: MNHNY and SVGAGI (reference sequence). After removal of 7 bases from V and 5 bases from J, the junction contained 11 bases not matched to a gene. The CDR3 bases are TGTGCCAGCACCGAAAGACAGGGGGCCAGGGACGAGCAGTACTTC. Its protein is CASTERQGARDEQYF.

This clonotype occurred many times. DNA for the CDR3: TGTGCCAGCAGTTTAGGTATCCAGGGGAGTCAGCCCCAGCATTTT. It specifies CASSLGIQGSQPQHF. The genes are TRBV28 and TRBJ1-5; D perhaps matches TRBD1 (6 bases). CDR3 length: 15 amino acids. CDR1 and CDR2 from the germline V gene are MDHEN and SYDVKM. Between the trimmed V and J ends, which lost 2 bases and 6 bases, there was a span of 14 bases.

The sample holds many counts of this clonotype. J is TRBJ2-1 and V is TRBV20-1, with D hard to call. CDR3 length equals 14 residues. Trimming stripped 0 bases from V and 3 bases from J, with 9 bases between. Germline V gene data show CDR1 as DFQATT and CDR2 as SNEGSKA (reference sequence). Written as DNA, the CDR3 is TGCAGTGCTAGAGATGCCGGACGCTACAATGAGCAGTTCTTC. It is translated as CSARDAGRYNEQFF.

This clonotype rates as medium-sized. This chain joins TRBV4-1 and TRBJ2-1, with TRBD2 matching 9 bases. The trim removed 0 bases at V and 5 bases at J, leaving 14 bases unmatched. CDR1 is MGHRA and CDR2 is YSYEKL in the germline V gene. The CDR3 contains 19 residues. CDR3 sequence: CASSQERPFAGGSHNEQFF. The CDR3 bases are TGCGCCAGCAGCCAAGAGAGGCCCTTCGCGGGAGGGTCCCACAATGAGCAGTTCTTC.

This clonotype was counted at least ten times. V and J are TRBV29-1 and TRBJ2-1; possible D gene TRBD1, 5 bases. Germline V gives CDR1 SQVTM, CDR2 ANQGSEA. This CDR3 comprises 11 residues. The V and J ends lost 5 bases and 6 bases respectively, with 8 bases between them. CDR3 sequence: CSVRGLNEQFF. In DNA, the CDR3 is TGCAGCGTTAGGGGTCTCAATGAGCAGTTCTTC.

This clonotype was counted ten times or more. The chain joins TRBV7-9 to TRBJ1-6; D perhaps matches TRBD1 (5 bases). CDR1 SEHNR and CDR2 FQNEAQ come from the germline V gene (reference sequence). V lost 10 bases, J lost 10 bases, and 14 bases lay in between. The CDR3 has 12 amino acids. As DNA, the CDR3 is TGTGCCACCCCGGGGGTAGGGTCACCCCTCCACTTT. Translation: CATPGVGSPLHF. The full variable domain, completed using reference TRBV7-9 and TRBJ1-6, is DTGVSQNPRHKITKRGQNVTFRCDPISEHNRLYWYRQTLGQGPEFLTYFQNEAQLEKSRLLSDRFSAERPKGSFSTLEIQRTEQGDSAMYLCATPGVGSPLHFGNGTRLTVT.

In this sample, this clonotype turned up many times. The CDR3 bases are TGCGCCAGCAGCGGGGCGGGGGCACGCACTGAAGCTTTCTTT. Protein product: CASSGAGARTEAFF. This sequence joins TRBV10-2 and TRBJ1-1, with D maybe TRBD1 (6 bases). CDR1 is WSHSY and CDR2 is SAAADI in the germline V gene. This CDR3 contains 14 residues. The V gene lost 6 bases and the J gene lost 4 bases, with 15 bases spanning the gap.

This clonotype was detected ten times or more. The chain has TRBV20-1 and TRBJ2-7; D gene unclear. The CDR3 extends over 12 amino acids. In germline, CDR1 is DFQATT, CDR2 SNEGSKA (reference sequence). V lost 6 bases to trimming and J lost 1 base, with 10 bases between them. The CDR3 nucleotides read TGCAGTGCCGAGGAACAATCCTACGAGCAGTACTTC. As protein: CSAEEQSYEQYF.

This clonotype was detected many times. The chain uses TRBV6-5 and TRBJ2-3; D not certain. Germline V gives CDR1 MNHEY, CDR2 SVGAGI. The CDR3 is 13 amino acids. Trimming left V 6 bases short and J 6 bases short, with 13 bases between. For the CDR3, the DNA is TGTGCCAGCAGGGAGTCCCTGCGCGATACGCAGTATTTT. Its protein product is CASRESLRDTQYF.

This clonotype was picked up many times. This chain joins TRBV28 and TRBJ1-2; 7 nucleotides align to TRBD1. Germline values: CDR1 MDHEN, CDR2 SYDVKM. The trim removed 5 bases at V and 8 bases at J, leaving 14 bases unmatched. The length of the CDR3 is 15 residues. This CDR3 is CASSPLSPTGSGYTF. The CDR3 bases are TGTGCCAGCAGTCCTCTCAGCCCGACAGGGAGCGGCTACACCTTC.